Sequencing of this TCR beta chain was carried out in a study of spatial heterogeneity in lung cancer. On this clonotype itself: Its antigen remains unknown.

J was trimmed by 2 bases and V by 5 bases; bases with no gene match: 9. The CDR3 is 18 amino acids. The germline CDR1 and CDR2 sequences are MNHEY and SVGEGT. Sample time point: sample taken at primary tumor resection. General observations from the study: Expanded intratumoral alpha and beta TCR counts tracked tumor mutation counts.

Carried by each TCR cDNA molecule was a unique molecular identifier. TCRdb re-analysed the 5' RACE reads in MiXCR, keeping a single row per CDR3 protein. Of about 5,700 distinct CDR3 sequences detected, 13% appear once; the ten largest clones hold approximately 15%. This sample comprised lung tumor tissue, obtained at surgery. The chain combines TRBV6-2 or TRBV6-3 with TRBJ2-3; 14 bases fit TRBD2. This receptor was identified in a female donor with early-stage non-small cell lung cancer. DNA for the CDR3: TGTGCCAGCAGTCCTCCGGGACTAGCGGGAGTAGACACAGATACGCAGTATTTT. Encoded protein: CASSPPGLAGVDTDTQYF.